This TCR beta chain was captured in a study of T-cell reconstitution after alpha-beta-depleted transplantation in children. Using unique molecular identifiers, the investigators prepared the TCRbeta library. TCRdb independently ran MiXCR on the PCR reads; one entry per CDR3 protein. The sample consists of about 200,000 distinct CDR3 sequences, roughly 9.1% of them appearing once. General study findings and limits: From newly produced T cells came most of the T-cell counts and diversity one year after transplant. In patients about two months after transplant, alpha-beta T cells reportedly arose from several hundred expanded graft clones.

This clonotype was seen a few times. Its matching antigen is unknown. The CDR3 spans 16 residues. Trimming left V 1 base short and J 2 bases short, with 15 bases between. From germline, CDR1 is MNHEY and CDR2 SVGAGI. This rearrangement joins TRBV6-5 to TRBJ2-7; D may be TRBD1 (5 bases). This clonotype originated in a male patient between 2 and 10 years old who had a stem cell transplant for acute myeloid leukemia, so the T cells may come from the graft donor. The sample was PBMCs, mostly from graft donor cells, taken 360 days after TCRalphabeta/CD19-depleted stem cell transplant. The CDR3 reads CASSYFRGRATYEQYF. The DNA of the CDR3 is TGTGCCAGCAGTTACTTTCGCGGCAGGGCTACCTACGAGCAGTACTTC.